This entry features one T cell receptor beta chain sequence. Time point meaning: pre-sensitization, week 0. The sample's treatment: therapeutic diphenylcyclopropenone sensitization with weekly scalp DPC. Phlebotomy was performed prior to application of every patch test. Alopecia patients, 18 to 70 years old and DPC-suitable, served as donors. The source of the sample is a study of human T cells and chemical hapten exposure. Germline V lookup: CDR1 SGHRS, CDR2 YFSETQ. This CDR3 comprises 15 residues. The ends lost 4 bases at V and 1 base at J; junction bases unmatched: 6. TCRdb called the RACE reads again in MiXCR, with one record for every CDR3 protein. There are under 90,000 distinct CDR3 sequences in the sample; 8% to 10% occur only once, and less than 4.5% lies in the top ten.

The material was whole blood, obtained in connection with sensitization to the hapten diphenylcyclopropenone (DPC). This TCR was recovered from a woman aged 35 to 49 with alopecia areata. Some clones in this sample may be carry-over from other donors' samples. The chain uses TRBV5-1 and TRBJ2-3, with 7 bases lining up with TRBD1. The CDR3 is CASSPQGTRTDTQYF. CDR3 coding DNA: TGCGCCAGCAGCCCACAGGGGACACGCACAGATACGCAGTATTTT.